This record concerns one TCR beta chain sequence. The antigen is unknown. This entry is derived from a study of graft-versus-host responses after intestinal transplantation. Background on the study: Multivisceral, liver-intestinal, or isolated intestinal transplants were received by the recipients. Tacrolimus and steroids were given for 2 to 3 years to all recipients after anti-thymocyte globulin induction.

TCRdb's copy holds only in-frame clones and misses some; the assay was immunoSEQ multiplex PCR. Of about 100,000 clones in the sample, roughly 84% were seen once. The V end lost 9 bases, the J end lost 2 bases, and 7 bases lay between the germline ends. The CDR3 consists of 11 residues. Germline V lookup: CDR1 MDHEN, CDR2 SYDVKM. Study outcomes and limitations: Circulating GvH clones peaking coincided with falling HvG clones soon after transplant. Subjects displaying graft-donor T cell macrochimerism possessed elevated graft-versus-host to host-versus-graft clonal ratios inside allografts.

The chain has TRBV28 and TRBJ1-2; no firm D call. The sequencing here drew on unstimulated CD4+ T cells sorted from spleen or lymph node cells, taken before transplant. The TCR originated in a human donor who was the organ donor for an intestinal transplant. The CDR3 DNA sequence: TGTGCCAGTGGGGAAAACTATGGCTACACCTTC. It yields the protein CASGENYGYTF.